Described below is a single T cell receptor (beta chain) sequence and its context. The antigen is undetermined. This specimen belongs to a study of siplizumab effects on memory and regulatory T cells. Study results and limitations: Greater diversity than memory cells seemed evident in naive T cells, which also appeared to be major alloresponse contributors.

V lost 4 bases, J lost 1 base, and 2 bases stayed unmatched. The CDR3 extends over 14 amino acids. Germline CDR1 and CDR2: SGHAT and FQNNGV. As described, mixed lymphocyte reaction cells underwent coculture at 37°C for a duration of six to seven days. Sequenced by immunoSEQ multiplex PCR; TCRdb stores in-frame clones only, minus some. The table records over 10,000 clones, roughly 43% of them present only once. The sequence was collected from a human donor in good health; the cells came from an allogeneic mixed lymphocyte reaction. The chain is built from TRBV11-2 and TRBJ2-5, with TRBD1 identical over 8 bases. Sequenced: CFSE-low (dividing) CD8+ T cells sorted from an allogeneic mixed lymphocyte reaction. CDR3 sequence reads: CASSSTGGQETQYF. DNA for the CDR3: TGTGCCAGCAGCTCCACAGGGGGCCAAGAGACCCAGTACTTC.